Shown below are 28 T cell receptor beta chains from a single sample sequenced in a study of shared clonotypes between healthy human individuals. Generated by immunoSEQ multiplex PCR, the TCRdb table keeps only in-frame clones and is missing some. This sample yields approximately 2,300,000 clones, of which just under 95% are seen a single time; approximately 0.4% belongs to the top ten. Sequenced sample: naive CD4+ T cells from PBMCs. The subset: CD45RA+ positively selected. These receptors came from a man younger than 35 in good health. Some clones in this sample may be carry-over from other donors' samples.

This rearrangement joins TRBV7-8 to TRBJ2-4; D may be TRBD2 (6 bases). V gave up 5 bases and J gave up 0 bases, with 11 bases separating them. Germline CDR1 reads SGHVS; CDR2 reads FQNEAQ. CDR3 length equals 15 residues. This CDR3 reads CASSPWEVAKNIQYF. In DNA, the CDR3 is TGTGCCAGCAGCCCGTGGGAGGTAGCCAAAAACATTCAGTACTTC.

For the CDR3, the DNA is TGTGCCAGCTCAGTTTCAGGAGCGGTAAACAGTCAGCCCCAGCATTTT. As protein: CASSVSGAVNSQPQHF. This chain joins TRBV18 and TRBJ1-5, with D unresolved. Germline V CDR1 and CDR2: KGHSH, LQKENI. V was shortened by 5 bases and J by 6 bases, with 20 bases between the two germline ends. This CDR3 spans 16 amino acids.

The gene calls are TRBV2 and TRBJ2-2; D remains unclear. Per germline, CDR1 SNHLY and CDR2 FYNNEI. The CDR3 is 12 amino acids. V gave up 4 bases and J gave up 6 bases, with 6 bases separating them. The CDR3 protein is CASSAQAGELFF. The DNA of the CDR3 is TGTGCCAGCAGTGCTCAGGCCGGGGAGCTGTTTTTT.

DNA of the CDR3: TGTGCCAGCAGCTTAGTGGTGCTCATGAACACTGAAGCTTTCTTT. Encoded protein: CASSLVVLMNTEAFF. The genes are TRBV7-2 and TRBJ1-1; the D is unclear. Trimming cost V 1 base and J 0 bases, with 9 bases left between them. The CDR3 has 15 amino acids. In germline, CDR1 is SGHTA, CDR2 FQGNSA.

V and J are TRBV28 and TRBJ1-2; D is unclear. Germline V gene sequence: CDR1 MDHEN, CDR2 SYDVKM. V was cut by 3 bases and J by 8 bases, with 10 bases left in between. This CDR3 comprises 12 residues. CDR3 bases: TGTGCCAGCAGTTTGGGCAGCAAAGGCTACACCTTC. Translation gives CASSLGSKGYTF.

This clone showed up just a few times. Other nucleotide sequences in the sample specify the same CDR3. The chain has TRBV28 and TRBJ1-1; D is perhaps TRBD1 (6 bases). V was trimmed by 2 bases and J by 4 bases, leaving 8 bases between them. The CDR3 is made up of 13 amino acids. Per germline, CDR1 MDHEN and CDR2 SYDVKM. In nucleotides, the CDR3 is TGTGCCAGCAGTTTAGTAGGGGGCACTGAAGCTTTCTTT. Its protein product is CASSLVGGTEAFF.

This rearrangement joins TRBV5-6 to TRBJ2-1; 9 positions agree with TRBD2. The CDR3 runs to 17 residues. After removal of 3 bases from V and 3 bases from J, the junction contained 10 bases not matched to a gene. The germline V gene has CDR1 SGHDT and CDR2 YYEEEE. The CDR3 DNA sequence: TGTGCCAGCAGCTGGGGCCCTGGGCGGGAGGGCTACAATGAGCAGTTCTTC. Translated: CASSWGPGREGYNEQFF.

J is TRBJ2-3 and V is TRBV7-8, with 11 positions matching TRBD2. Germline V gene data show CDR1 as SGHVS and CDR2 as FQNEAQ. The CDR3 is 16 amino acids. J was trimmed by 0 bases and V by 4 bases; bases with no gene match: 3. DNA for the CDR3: TGTGCCAGCAGCTCAAGGACTAGCGGGAGCACAGATACGCAGTATTTT. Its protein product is CASSSRTSGSTDTQYF.

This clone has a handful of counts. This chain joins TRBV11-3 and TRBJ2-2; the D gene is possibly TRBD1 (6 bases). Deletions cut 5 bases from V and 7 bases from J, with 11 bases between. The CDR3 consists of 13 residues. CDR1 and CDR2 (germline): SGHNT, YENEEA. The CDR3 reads CASSPSRGGELFF. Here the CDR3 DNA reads TGTGCCAGCAGCCCTAGCAGGGGCGGGGAGCTGTTTTTT.

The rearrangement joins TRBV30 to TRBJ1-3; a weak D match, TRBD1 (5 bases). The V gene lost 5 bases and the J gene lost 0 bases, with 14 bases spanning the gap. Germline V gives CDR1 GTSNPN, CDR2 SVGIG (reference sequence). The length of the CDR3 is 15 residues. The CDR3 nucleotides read TGTGCCTGGTCCCAGGGAACTTTCTCTGGAAACACCATATATTTT. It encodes CAWSQGTFSGNTIYF.

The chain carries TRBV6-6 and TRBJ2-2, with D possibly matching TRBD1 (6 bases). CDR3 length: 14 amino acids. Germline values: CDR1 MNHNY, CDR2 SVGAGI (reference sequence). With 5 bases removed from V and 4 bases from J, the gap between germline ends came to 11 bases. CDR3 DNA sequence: TGTGCCAGCAGTCAGGGGCCTTCCACCGGGGAGCTGTTTTTT. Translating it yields CASSQGPSTGELFF.

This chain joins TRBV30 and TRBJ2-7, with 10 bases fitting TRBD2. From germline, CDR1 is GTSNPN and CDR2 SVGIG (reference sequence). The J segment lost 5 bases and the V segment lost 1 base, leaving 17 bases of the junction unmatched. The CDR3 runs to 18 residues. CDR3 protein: CAWSGRLAGVGRVNEQYF. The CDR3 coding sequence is TGTGCCTGGAGTGGAAGGCTAGCGGGAGTAGGGCGTGTCAACGAGCAGTACTTC.

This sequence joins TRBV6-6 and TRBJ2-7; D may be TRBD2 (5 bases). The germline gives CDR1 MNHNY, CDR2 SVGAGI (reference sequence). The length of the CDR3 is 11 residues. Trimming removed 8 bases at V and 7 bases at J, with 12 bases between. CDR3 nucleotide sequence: TGTGCCAGCCGGGGTTCACAGGAGCAGTACTTC. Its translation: CASRGSQEQYF.

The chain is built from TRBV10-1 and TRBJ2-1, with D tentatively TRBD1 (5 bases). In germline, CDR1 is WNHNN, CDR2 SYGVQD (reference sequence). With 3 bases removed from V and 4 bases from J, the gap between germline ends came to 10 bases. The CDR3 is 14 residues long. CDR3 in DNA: TGCGCCAGCAGTGACCAGGGCCTATACAATGAGCAGTTCTTC. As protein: CASSDQGLYNEQFF.

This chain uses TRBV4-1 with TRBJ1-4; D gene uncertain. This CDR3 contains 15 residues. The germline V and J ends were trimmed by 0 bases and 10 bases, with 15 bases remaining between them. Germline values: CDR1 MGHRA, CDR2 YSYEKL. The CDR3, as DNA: TGCGCCAGCAGCCAAGACATCCCGGGGTTGAGAAAACTGTTTTTT. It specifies CASSQDIPGLRKLFF.

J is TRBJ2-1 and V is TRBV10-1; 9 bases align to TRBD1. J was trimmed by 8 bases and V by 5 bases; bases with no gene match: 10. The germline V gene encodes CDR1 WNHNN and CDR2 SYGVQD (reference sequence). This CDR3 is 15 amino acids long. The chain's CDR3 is CASSNSGQGRDEQFF. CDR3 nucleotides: TGCGCCAGCAGTAACTCGGGACAGGGAAGGGATGAGCAGTTCTTC.

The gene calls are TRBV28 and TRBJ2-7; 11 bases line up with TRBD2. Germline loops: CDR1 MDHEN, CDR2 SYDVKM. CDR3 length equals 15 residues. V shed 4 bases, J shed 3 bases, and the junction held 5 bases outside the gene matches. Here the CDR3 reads CASSSQGLADYEQYF. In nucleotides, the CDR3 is TGTGCCAGCAGTTCCCAGGGACTAGCGGACTACGAGCAGTACTTC.

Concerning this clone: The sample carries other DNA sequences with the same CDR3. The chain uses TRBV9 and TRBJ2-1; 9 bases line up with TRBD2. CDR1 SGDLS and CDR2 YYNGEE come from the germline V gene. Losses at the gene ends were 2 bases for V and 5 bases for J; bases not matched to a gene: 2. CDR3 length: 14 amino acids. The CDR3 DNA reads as TGTGCCAGCAGCGTGACTAGCGGAAACAATGAGCAGTTCTTC. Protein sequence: CASSVTSGNNEQFF. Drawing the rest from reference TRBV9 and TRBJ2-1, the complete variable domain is DSGVTQTPKHLITATGQRVTLRCSPRSGDLSVYWYQQSLDQGLQFLIQYYNGEERAKGNILERFSAQQFPDLHSELNLSSLELGDSALYFCASSVTSGNNEQFFGPGTRLTVL.

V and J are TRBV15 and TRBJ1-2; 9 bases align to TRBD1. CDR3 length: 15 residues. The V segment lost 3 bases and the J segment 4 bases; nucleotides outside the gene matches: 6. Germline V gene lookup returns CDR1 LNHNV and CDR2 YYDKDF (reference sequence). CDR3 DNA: TGTGCCACCAGCAGTTACAGGGGGCAGGGCTATGGCTACACCTTC. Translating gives CATSSYRGQGYGYTF.

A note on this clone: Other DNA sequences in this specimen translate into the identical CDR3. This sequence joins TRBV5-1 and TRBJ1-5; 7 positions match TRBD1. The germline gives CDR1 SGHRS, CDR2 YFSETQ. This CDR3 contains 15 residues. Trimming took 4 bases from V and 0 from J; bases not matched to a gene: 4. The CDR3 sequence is CASSLGTVSNQPQHF. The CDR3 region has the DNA TGCGCCAGCAGCCTTGGGACAGTTAGCAATCAGCCCCAGCATTTT.

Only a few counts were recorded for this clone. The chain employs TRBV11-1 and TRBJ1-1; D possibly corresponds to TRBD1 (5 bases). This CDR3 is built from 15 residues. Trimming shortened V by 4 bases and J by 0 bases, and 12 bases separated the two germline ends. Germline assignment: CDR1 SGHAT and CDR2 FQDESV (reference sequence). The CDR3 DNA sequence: TGTGCCAGCAGCTCATTACAAGGGGTGAACACTGAAGCTTTCTTT. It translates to CASSSLQGVNTEAFF.

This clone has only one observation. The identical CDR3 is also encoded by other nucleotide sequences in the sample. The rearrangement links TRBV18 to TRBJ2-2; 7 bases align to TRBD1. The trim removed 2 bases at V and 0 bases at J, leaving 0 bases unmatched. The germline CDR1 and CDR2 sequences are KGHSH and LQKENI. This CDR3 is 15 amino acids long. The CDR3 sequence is CASSPGTANTGELFF. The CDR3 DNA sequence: TGTGCCAGCTCACCAGGGACAGCGAACACCGGGGAGCTGTTTTTT.

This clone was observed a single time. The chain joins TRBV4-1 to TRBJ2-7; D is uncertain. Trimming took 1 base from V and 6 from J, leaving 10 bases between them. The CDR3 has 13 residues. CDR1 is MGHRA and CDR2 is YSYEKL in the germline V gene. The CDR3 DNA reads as TGCGCCAGCAGCCAAGGTTTAGCCCGCGAGCAGTACTTC. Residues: CASSQGLAREQYF.

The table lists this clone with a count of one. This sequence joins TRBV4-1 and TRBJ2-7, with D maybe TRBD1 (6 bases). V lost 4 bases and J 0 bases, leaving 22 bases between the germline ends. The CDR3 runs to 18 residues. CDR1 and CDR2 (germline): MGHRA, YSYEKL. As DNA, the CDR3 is TGCGCCAGCAGCCCCCGGATCGGCAGGGGCACGAGCTCCTACGAGCAGTACTTC. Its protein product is CASSPRIGRGTSSYEQYF.

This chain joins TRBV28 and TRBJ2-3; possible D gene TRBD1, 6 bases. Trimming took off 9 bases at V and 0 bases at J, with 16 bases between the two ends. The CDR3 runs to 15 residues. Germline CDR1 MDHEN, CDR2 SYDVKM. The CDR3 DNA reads TGTGCCAGTATCGAGGGGGTTACTAGCACAGATACGCAGTATTTT. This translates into CASIEGVTSTDTQYF.

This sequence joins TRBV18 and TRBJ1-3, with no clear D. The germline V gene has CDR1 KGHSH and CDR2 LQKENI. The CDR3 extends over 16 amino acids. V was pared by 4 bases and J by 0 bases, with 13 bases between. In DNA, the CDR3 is TGTGCCAGCTCACAGCAAGCAGCGAGCTCTGGAAACACCATATATTTT. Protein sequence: CASSQQAASSGNTIYF.

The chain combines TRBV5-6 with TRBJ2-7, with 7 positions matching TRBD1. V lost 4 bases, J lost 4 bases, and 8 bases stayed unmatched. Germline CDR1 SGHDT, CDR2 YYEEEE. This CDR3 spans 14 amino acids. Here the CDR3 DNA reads TGTGCCAGCAGCGACACCGGGACAGCTTACGAGCAGTACTTC. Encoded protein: CASSDTGTAYEQYF.

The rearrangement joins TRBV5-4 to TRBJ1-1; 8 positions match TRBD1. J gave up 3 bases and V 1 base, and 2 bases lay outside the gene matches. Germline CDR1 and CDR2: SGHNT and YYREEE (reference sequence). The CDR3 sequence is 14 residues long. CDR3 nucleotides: TGTGCCAGCAGCTTGCAGGGGGCCCACACTGAAGCTTTCTTT. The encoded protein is CASSLQGAHTEAFF.